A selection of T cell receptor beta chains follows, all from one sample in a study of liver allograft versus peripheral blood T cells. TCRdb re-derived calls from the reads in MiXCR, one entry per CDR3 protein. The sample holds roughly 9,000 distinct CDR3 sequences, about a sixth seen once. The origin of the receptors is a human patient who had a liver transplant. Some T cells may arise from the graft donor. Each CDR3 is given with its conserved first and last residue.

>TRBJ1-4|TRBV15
CATSQEPVMRKLFF
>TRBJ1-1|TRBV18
CASSPTGGVNTEAFF
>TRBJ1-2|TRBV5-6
CASSSHSNYGYTF
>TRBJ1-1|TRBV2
CASSVKGTTEAFF
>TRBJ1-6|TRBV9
CASSVSGQFASPLHF
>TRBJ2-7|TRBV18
CASSPRQGYEQYF
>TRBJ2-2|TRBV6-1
CASSVPPAGLWTGELFF
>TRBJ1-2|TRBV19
CASSRTGSAGYTF
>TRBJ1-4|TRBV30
CAGNPDSTNEKLFF
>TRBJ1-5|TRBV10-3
CATKESNQPQHF
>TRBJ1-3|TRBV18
CASSTSLTDSGNTIYF
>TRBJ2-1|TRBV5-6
CASSKWAWLSEQFF
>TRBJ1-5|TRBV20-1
CSARDLGTGNGNQPQHF
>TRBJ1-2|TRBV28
CASGGGGGRAYGYTF
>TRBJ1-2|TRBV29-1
CSVAGEDYGYTF
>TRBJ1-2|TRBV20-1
CSARTPRGLEGYTF
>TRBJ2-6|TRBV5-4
CASSVDSNSGANVLTF
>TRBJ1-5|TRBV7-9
CASSLTGSNQPQHF
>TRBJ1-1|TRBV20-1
CSAREQGGTEAFF
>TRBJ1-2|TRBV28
CASSRTDYGYTF
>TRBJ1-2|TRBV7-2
CASSPYGQQNSYTF
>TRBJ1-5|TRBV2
CASSENSNQPQHF
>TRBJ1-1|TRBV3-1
CASSQLGQTEAFF
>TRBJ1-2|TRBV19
CASSIDLAPRGYTF
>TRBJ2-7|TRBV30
CAWSTYGTGYEQYF
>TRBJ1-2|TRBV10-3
CAISESTLLSYTF
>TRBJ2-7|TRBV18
CASSPYLRGLYEQYF
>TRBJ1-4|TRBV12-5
CASGLGEARKLFF
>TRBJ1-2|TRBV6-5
CASSPRNHYGYTF
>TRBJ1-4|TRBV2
CASKRTGTSTTNEKLFF
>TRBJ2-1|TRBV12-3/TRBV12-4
CASSRGGGAYNEQFF
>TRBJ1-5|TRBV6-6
CASSFSGQGNQPQHF
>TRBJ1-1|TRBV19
CASSTQTMGRAFF
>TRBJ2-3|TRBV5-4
CASSLLAGGRTDTQYF
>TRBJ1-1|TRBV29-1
CSVALGHMNTEAFF
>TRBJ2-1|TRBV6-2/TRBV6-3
CASSRLAGGTYNEQFF